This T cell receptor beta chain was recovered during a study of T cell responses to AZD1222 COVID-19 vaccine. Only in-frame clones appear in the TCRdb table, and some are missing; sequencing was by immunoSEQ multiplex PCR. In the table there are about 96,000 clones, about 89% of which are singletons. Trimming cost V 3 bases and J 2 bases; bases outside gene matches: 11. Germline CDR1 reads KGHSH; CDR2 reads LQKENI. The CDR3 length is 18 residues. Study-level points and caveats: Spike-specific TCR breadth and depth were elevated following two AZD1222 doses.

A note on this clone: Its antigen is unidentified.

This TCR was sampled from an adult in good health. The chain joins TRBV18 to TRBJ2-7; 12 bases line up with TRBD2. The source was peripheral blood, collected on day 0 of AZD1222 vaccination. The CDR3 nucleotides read TGTGCCAGCTCACCGACGCTAGCGGGGGGGCCAAGGACCTACGAGCAGTACTTC. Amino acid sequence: CASSPTLAGGPRTYEQYF.